The 26 T cell receptor beta chains listed next were all sequenced from one sample in a study of CD8 T cells in ankylosing spondylitis. TCRdb used MiXCR to reprocess the 5' RACE reads, holding one entry per CDR3 protein. This table holds 200,000 or so distinct CDR3 sequences, about 26% found once. Material: blood, either unsorted or a sorted T cell fraction (not recorded which). These receptors came from a male donor with ankylosing spondylitis or in good health (not recorded which).

This clonotype came up many times. The chain links TRBV5-1 to TRBJ1-5; D remains ambiguous. The CDR3 has 13 amino acids. V gave up 0 bases and J gave up 4 bases, with 5 bases separating them. Germline values: CDR1 SGHRS, CDR2 YFSETQ. CDR3 coding DNA: TGCGCCAGCAGCTTGGCAGAGAATCAGCCCCAGCATTTT. Its translation is CASSLAENQPQHF.

This clonotype was recorded many times. V and J are TRBV29-1 and TRBJ2-3, with D uncertain. The CDR3 extends over 12 amino acids. Germline CDR1 reads SQVTM; CDR2 reads ANQGSEA. The ends were cut back, 2 bases at V and 5 bases at J, with 8 bases in the middle. As DNA, the CDR3 is TGCAGCGTTGAAAGGGCGGAAGATACGCAGTATTTT. This gives the protein CSVERAEDTQYF.

The rearrangement uses TRBV20-1 and TRBJ2-7, with 13 bases fitting TRBD2. Trimming took 7 bases from V and 2 from J; bases not matched to a gene: 5. The germline V gene has CDR1 DFQATT and CDR2 SNEGSKA (reference sequence). The CDR3 has 14 residues. CDR3 sequence reads: CSGSGTSGTYEQYF. CDR3 bases: TGCAGTGGGAGCGGGACTAGCGGGACCTACGAGCAGTACTTC.

There are many counts of this clonotype. CDR3 in DNA: TGCAGCGTTGAAGCGGGGCTTACGATGGGAGAGACCCAGTACTTC. Translation gives CSVEAGLTMGETQYF. The rearrangement joins TRBV29-1 to TRBJ2-5; D possibly matches TRBD1 or TRBD2 (5 bases each). Germline V gene sequence: CDR1 SQVTM, CDR2 ANQGSEA. Deletions cut 1 base from V and 4 bases from J, with 16 bases between. CDR3 length: 15 residues.

This clonotype turned up a few times. The chain has TRBV6-1 and TRBJ2-1; no firm D call. Looked up from germline, CDR1 is MNHNS and CDR2 is SASEGT. The CDR3 loop spans 11 amino acids. The V end was cut by 4 bases, the J end by 8 bases, with 6 bases between. The CDR3 region is CASSGVYEQFF. As DNA, the CDR3 is TGTGCCAGCAGTGGGGTGTATGAGCAGTTCTTC.

This clonotype was seen more than once but under ten times. The chain employs TRBV7-2 and TRBJ2-2; 8 bases line up with TRBD1. This CDR3 contains 15 residues. Losses at the gene ends were 3 bases for V and 6 bases for J; bases not matched to a gene: 6. The germline V gene encodes CDR1 SGHTA and CDR2 FQGNSA. CDR3 bases: TGTGCCAGCAGCTTCGGACAGGGTAGTGCCGGGGAGCTGTTTTTT. Translating it yields CASSFGQGSAGELFF.

This clonotype has at least ten counts. V is TRBV15 and J is TRBJ1-5; D is unclear. The CDR3 is 13 amino acids. Trimming stripped 0 bases from V and 12 bases from J, with 12 bases between. Germline V gene lookup returns CDR1 LNHNV and CDR2 YYDKDF (reference sequence). This chain's CDR3 is CATSRDLSTNQHF. Written as DNA, the CDR3 is TGTGCCACCAGCAGAGATCTCAGTACCAACCAGCATTTT.

In its sample, this clonotype was seen a few times. This chain joins TRBV5-1 and TRBJ2-5, with 10 bases that match TRBD2. Germline CDR1 SGHRS, CDR2 YFSETQ. The CDR3 runs to 17 residues. Trimming cost V 4 bases and J 2 bases; bases outside gene matches: 11. CDR3 DNA: TGCGCCAGCAGCCCCAGCGGGACTAGCGCACCTCAAGAGACCCAGTACTTC. This sequence encodes CASSPSGTSAPQETQYF.

This clonotype showed up many times. The chain carries TRBV5-1 and TRBJ2-1; D not certain. V shed 1 base and J shed 0 bases, with 11 bases lying between them. Per germline, CDR1 SGHRS and CDR2 YFSETQ. The CDR3 length is 16 residues. Here the CDR3 reads CASSLSALSSYNEQFF. The CDR3 nucleotides read TGCGCCAGCAGCTTGTCTGCCCTCAGCTCCTACAATGAGCAGTTCTTC.

The chain employs TRBV19 and TRBJ2-1; 7 nucleotides line up with TRBD1. This CDR3 is 16 amino acids long. Trimming removed 2 bases from V and 1 base from J; junction bases left unmatched: 5. Germline V gene lookup returns CDR1 LNHDA and CDR2 SQIVND (reference sequence). Written as DNA, the CDR3 is TGTGCCAGTAGTATACGTTCAGGGGGTTCCTACAATGAGCAGTTCTTC. This encodes CASSIRSGGSYNEQFF.

This clonotype showed up just a few times. The V call is TRBV5-1, the J call TRBJ2-5, with 11 bases that match TRBD2. J lost 3 bases, V lost 1 base, and 2 bases had no gene match. Germline V gene data show CDR1 as SGHRS and CDR2 as YFSETQ. The CDR3 spans 15 residues. The CDR3 bases are TGCGCCAGCAGCTTGACTAGCGGGAGTAAAGAGACCCAGTACTTC. It translates to CASSLTSGSKETQYF.

This clonotype was detected a few times. The V call is TRBV19, the J call TRBJ2-5; D gene uncertain. The V gene's germline CDR1 is LNHDA and CDR2 SQIVND (reference sequence). Trimming cost V 5 bases and J 3 bases, with 10 bases left between them. The CDR3 loop spans 13 amino acids. The CDR3 DNA is TGTGCCAGTAGTTTGGGGTTTGAAGAGACCCAGTACTTC. This encodes CASSLGFEETQYF.

This clonotype was detected many times. The V call is TRBV5-1, the J call TRBJ2-6, with TRBD1 as a possible D gene (6 bases). CDR1 is SGHRS and CDR2 is YFSETQ in the germline V gene. Trimming took off 5 bases at V and 2 bases at J, with 14 bases between the two ends. The CDR3 has 16 amino acids. The chain's CDR3 is CASSPFAGAGANVLTF. CDR3 nucleotides: TGCGCCAGCAGTCCTTTCGCAGGGGCTGGGGCCAACGTCCTGACTTTC.

CDR3 coding DNA: TGTGCCAGCAGTTTTAGGGCTTATAGCAATCAGCCCCAGCATTTT. Residues: CASSFRAYSNQPQHF. The chain employs TRBV28 and TRBJ1-5; D is unclear. Germline values: CDR1 MDHEN, CDR2 SYDVKM. The germline V and J ends were trimmed by 3 bases and 0 bases, with 9 bases remaining between them. The length of the CDR3 is 15 residues.

There are many counts of this clonotype. This chain links TRBV20-1 with TRBJ2-7; weak D call: TRBD1 (6 bases). CDR1 is DFQATT and CDR2 is SNEGSKA in the germline V gene (reference sequence). Trimming left V 3 bases short and J 5 bases short, with 17 bases between. CDR3 length: 14 residues. The CDR3 protein is CSASVTRRDNEQYF. CDR3 DNA: TGCAGTGCTAGTGTAACGCGCCGGGACAACGAGCAGTACTTC.

J is TRBJ2-3 and V is TRBV5-1; D tentatively fits TRBD1 or TRBD2 (5 bases each). V lost 3 bases to trimming and J lost 2 bases, with 16 bases between them. Germline V gene lookup returns CDR1 SGHRS and CDR2 YFSETQ. The CDR3 spans 16 residues. This CDR3 is CASSSGAATNTDTQYF. The CDR3 region has the DNA TGCGCCAGCAGCTCCGGGGCCGCAACCAACACAGATACGCAGTATTTT.

The sample holds many counts of this clonotype. The rearrangement uses TRBV5-1 and TRBJ2-7; TRBD2 matches 12 bases. V lost 4 bases and J lost 3; bases outside the gene matches: 8. There are 16 residues in the CDR3. Germline CDR1 reads SGHRS; CDR2 reads YFSETQ. CDR3 in amino acids: CASSPGTSGRNYEQYF. The DNA of the CDR3 is TGCGCCAGCAGCCCGGGGACTAGCGGGCGAAACTACGAGCAGTACTTC.

This sequence joins TRBV3-1 and TRBJ2-7, with 12 positions matching TRBD1. Unmatched junction bases numbered 11, after V lost 11 bases and J lost 3 bases. CDR3 length equals 15 residues. CDR1 LGHDT and CDR2 YNNKEL come from the germline V gene (reference sequence). The CDR3 DNA is TGTGCCTCCTGCCAGGGACAGGGGGCTGTCTACGAGCAGTACTTC. Translated: CASCQGQGAVYEQYF.

Ten or more counts support this clonotype. The chain employs TRBV11-2 and TRBJ2-2; 10 nucleotides agree with TRBD2. The V gene end was trimmed by 5 bases and the J gene end by 5 bases; junction bases not matched to a gene: 14. The CDR3 consists of 18 residues. Germline CDR1 and CDR2: SGHAT and FQNNGV. Here the CDR3 DNA reads TGTGCCAGCAGCCCTAGGGAGGGACTAGCGAGGAGGACCGGGGAGCTGTTTTTT. Translating it yields CASSPREGLARRTGELFF.

This clonotype has at least ten counts. This chain connects TRBV20-1 to TRBJ2-5, with D perhaps TRBD2 (6 bases). Trimming removed 5 bases at V and 4 bases at J, with 14 bases between. The CDR3 length is 13 residues. CDR1 is DFQATT and CDR2 is SNEGSKA in the germline V gene (reference sequence). The CDR3 spells CSASGEHGETQYF. The CDR3 DNA sequence: TGCAGTGCTTCGGGGGAGCACGGAGAGACCCAGTACTTC.

This clonotype came up many times. The V and J genes are TRBV20-1 and TRBJ1-2, with TRBD1 matching 7 bases. The CDR3 totals 11 residues. Germline CDR1 reads DFQATT; CDR2 reads SNEGSKA (reference sequence). The V and J ends lost 5 bases and 6 bases, in that order; junction bases with no gene match: 3. DNA for the CDR3: TGCAGTGCTGGCGACAGGGATGGCTACACCTTC. Translated, it gives CSAGDRDGYTF.

This clonotype was seen many times. The chain carries TRBV5-1 and TRBJ1-1; no definite D call. Trimming took off 0 bases at V and 4 bases at J, with 10 bases between the two ends. The CDR3 runs to 14 residues. Germline V lookup: CDR1 SGHRS, CDR2 YFSETQ. The CDR3: CASSLAGRGTEAFF. The CDR3 DNA reads as TGCGCCAGCAGCTTGGCGGGGAGAGGCACTGAAGCTTTCTTT.

This chain links TRBV5-6 with TRBJ1-4, with a weak D call TRBD1 (5 bases). V was cut by 3 bases and J by 5 bases, with 14 bases left in between. The CDR3 is 15 amino acids. Germline V CDR1 and CDR2: SGHDT, YYEEEE. This chain's CDR3 is CASSSRQQLNEKLFF. Here the CDR3 DNA reads TGTGCCAGCAGCTCACGACAGCAACTGAATGAAAAACTGTTTTTT.

This clonotype was seen a few times. The rearrangement uses TRBV20-1 and TRBJ2-3; 12 bases line up with TRBD2. The germline gives CDR1 DFQATT, CDR2 SNEGSKA (reference sequence). This CDR3 contains 16 residues. With 7 bases clipped from V and 0 bases from J, the junction kept 8 bases outside the gene matches. This CDR3 is CSVSTSGRHSTDTQYF. The CDR3 coding sequence is TGCAGTGTATCCACTAGCGGGAGGCACAGCACAGATACGCAGTATTTT.

This sequence joins TRBV7-3 and TRBJ2-2; D is perhaps TRBD1 (5 bases). Trimming took off 2 bases at V and 5 bases at J, with 12 bases between the two ends. CDR1 and CDR2 from the germline V gene are SGHTA and FQGTGA. The CDR3 is 15 amino acids. DNA of the CDR3: TGTGCCAGCAGCTTACGAGGACACCCGACCGGGGAGCTGTTTTTT. Amino acids: CASSLRGHPTGELFF.

This clonotype was seen more than once but under ten times. The V call is TRBV12-3 or TRBV12-4, the J call TRBJ1-5, with D unclear. V was shortened by 3 bases and J by 6 bases, with 3 bases between the two germline ends. There are 11 residues in the CDR3. The CDR3 nucleotides are TGTGCCAGCAGTTTGGGTCAGCCCCAGCATTTT. This gives the protein CASSLGQPQHF.